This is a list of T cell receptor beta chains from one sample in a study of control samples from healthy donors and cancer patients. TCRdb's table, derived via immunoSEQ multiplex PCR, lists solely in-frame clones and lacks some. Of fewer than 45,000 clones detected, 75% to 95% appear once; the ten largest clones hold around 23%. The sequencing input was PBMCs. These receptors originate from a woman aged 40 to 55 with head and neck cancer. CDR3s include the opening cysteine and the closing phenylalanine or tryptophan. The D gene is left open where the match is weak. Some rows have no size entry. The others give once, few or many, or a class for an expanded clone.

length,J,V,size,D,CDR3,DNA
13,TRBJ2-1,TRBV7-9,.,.,CASSGLPFREQFF,TGTGCCAGCAGCGGACTTCCTTTCCGGGAGCAGTTCTTC
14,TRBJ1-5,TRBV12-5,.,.,CASGFGASNQPQHF,TGTGCTAGTGGTTTCGGTGCGAGCAATCAGCCCCAGCATTTT
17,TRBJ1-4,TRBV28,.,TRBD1,CASSPFTFGTGRQKLFF,TGTGCCAGCAGTCCTTTCACCTTCGGGACAGGGAGGCAAAAACTGTTTTTT
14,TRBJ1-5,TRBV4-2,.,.,CASSQGHSFEAQHF,TGTGCCAGCAGCCAAGGGCACAGCTTTGAAGCCCAGCATTTT
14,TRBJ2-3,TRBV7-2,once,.,CASSLGPSTDTQYF,TGTGCCAGCAGCCTCGGTCCCAGCACAGATACGCAGTATTTT
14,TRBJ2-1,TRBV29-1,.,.,CSVMAGTSYNEQFF,TGCAGCGTTATGGCGGGGACCTCCTACAATGAGCAGTTCTTC
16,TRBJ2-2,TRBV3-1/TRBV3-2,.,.,CASSPGQLTNTGELFF,TGTGCCAGCAGCCCGGGACAATTAACGAACACCGGGGAGCTGTTTTTT
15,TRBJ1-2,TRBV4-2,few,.,CASSLTEQGNYGYTF,TGTGCCAGCAGCCTTACCGAGCAGGGTAACTATGGCTACACCTTC
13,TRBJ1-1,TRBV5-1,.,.,CASSWDVNTEAFF,TGCGCCAGCAGCTGGGACGTCAACACTGAAGCTTTCTTT
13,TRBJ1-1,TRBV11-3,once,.,CASSLAPLAEAFF,TGTGCCAGCAGCTTAGCCCCCTTAGCTGAAGCTTTCTTT
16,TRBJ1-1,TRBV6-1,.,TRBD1,CASSERTGGSGTEAFF,TGTGCCAGCAGTGAAAGGACAGGGGGCTCCGGCACTGAAGCTTTCTTT
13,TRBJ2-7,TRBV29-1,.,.,CSVESDGSYEQYF,TGCAGCGTTGAATCCGACGGCTCCTACGAGCAGTACTTC
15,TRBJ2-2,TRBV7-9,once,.,CASSLAVVNTGELFF,TGTGCCAGCAGCCTAGCAGTAGTGAACACCGGGGAGCTGTTTTTT
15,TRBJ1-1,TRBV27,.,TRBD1,CASSITGGMNTEAFF,TGTGCCAGCAGTATAACAGGGGGCATGAACACTGAAGCTTTCTTT
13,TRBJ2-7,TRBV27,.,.,CASSPGRRYEQYF,TGTGCCAGCAGCCCCGGAAGACGCTACGAGCAGTACTTC
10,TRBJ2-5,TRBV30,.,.,CAWSVVAQYF,TGTGCCTGGAGTGTTGTGGCCCAGTACTTC